A selection of T cell receptor beta chains follows, all from one sample in a study of beta chain features in type 1 diabetes. Sequenced by immunoSEQ multiplex PCR; TCRdb stores in-frame clones only, minus some. This sample has roughly 140,000 clones; 40% to 60% occur once, and the top ten carry under 0.5%. Sequencing used Tregs from blood. The receptors come from a man between 18 and 35 years old in good health. Each CDR3 is given with its conserved first and last residue. Fields, in order: J gene, D gene, V gene, clone size, CDR3 DNA, CDR3 protein. The D gene is left open where the match is weak. Only part of the rows carry a size: once, few, many, or a class if the clone is expanded.

J gene: TRBJ1-2
D gene: TRBD1
V gene: TRBV4-2
clone size: NA
CDR3 DNA: TGTGCCAGCAGCCAAGATGCGGGACAGGAGTACTATGGCTACACCTTC
CDR3 protein: CASSQDAGQEYYGYTF

J gene: TRBJ1-2
D gene: NA
V gene: TRBV5-4
clone size: NA
CDR3 DNA: TGTGCCAGCAGCTGGGAGGGACTCTATGGCTACACCTTC
CDR3 protein: CASSWEGLYGYTF

J gene: TRBJ1-5
D gene: NA
V gene: TRBV7-9
clone size: NA
CDR3 DNA: TGTGCCAGCAGCTTAGACGTCTCAGGGGGCAATCAGCCCCAGCATTTT
CDR3 protein: CASSLDVSGGNQPQHF

J gene: TRBJ2-7
D gene: TRBD1
V gene: TRBV29-1
clone size: NA
CDR3 DNA: TGCAGCGTCGGCGACAGGGTAGGGGAGCAGTACTTC
CDR3 protein: CSVGDRVGEQYF

J gene: TRBJ2-1
D gene: NA
V gene: TRBV14
clone size: NA
CDR3 DNA: TGTGCCAGCAGCCAATTAGTCTTTTACAATGAGCAGTTCTTC
CDR3 protein: CASSQLVFYNEQFF

J gene: TRBJ2-2
D gene: NA
V gene: TRBV27
clone size: NA
CDR3 DNA: TGTGCCAGCGGGACACAGAACCACGGGGAGCTGTTTTTT
CDR3 protein: CASGTQNHGELFF

J gene: TRBJ2-7
D gene: TRBD1
V gene: TRBV28
clone size: few
CDR3 DNA: TGTGCCAGCAGTTCGCAGGACAGGGGAGTTCACGAGCAGTACTTC
CDR3 protein: CASSSQDRGVHEQYF

J gene: TRBJ2-1
D gene: TRBD2
V gene: TRBV7-3
clone size: NA
CDR3 DNA: TGTGCCAGCAGCCCCACGGTAGCGGGCCCGGGGGGGAATGAGCAGTTCTTC
CDR3 protein: CASSPTVAGPGGNEQFF

J gene: TRBJ2-2
D gene: NA
V gene: TRBV7-2
clone size: few
CDR3 DNA: TGTGCCAGCAGCTCCCGGACTACCGGGGAGCTGTTTTTT
CDR3 protein: CASSSRTTGELFF

J gene: TRBJ2-3
D gene: NA
V gene: TRBV2
clone size: NA
CDR3 DNA: TGTGCCAGCAGTGAAGCGCTTGGCGGGGGCACAGATACGCAGTATTTT
CDR3 protein: CASSEALGGGTDTQYF